This entry lists 30 T cell receptor beta chains sequenced from one sample in a study of blood T cell repertoires in COVID-19. Generated by immunoSEQ multiplex PCR, the TCRdb table keeps only in-frame clones and is missing some. Here the sample spans 90,000 to 150,000 clones, around three quarters being singletons. Source material: peripheral blood. Receptors originate from an elderly woman with acute or convalescent COVID-19.

V gene TRBV10-2 combines with J gene TRBJ2-7; D is possibly TRBD1 (6 bases). Trimming shortened V by 4 bases and J by 2 bases, and 12 bases separated the two germline ends. The CDR3 has 14 residues. The germline V gene encodes CDR1 WSHSY and CDR2 SAAADI. As DNA, the CDR3 is TGCGCCAGCAGTGCCGAGGGGGTAACCTACGAGCAGTACTTC. It encodes CASSAEGVTYEQYF.

The V and J genes are TRBV5-4 and TRBJ1-6, with TRBD1 identical over 8 bases. The length of the CDR3 is 14 residues. Trimming took 5 bases from V and 9 from J; bases not matched to a gene: 7. CDR1 is SGHNT, CDR2 YYREEE, per germline (reference sequence). In DNA form, the CDR3 reads TGTGCCAGCAGTTCGACAGGGGACGGTTCACCCCTCCACTTT. It encodes CASSSTGDGSPLHF. Combining the CDR3 with reference TRBV5-4 and TRBJ1-6 gives the whole variable domain ETGVTQSPTHLIKTRGQQVTLRCSSQSGHNTVSWYQQALGQGPQFIFQYYREEENGRGNFPPRFSGLQFPNYSSELNVNALELDDSALYLCASSSTGDGSPLHFGNGTRLTVT.

This chain uses TRBV7-9 with TRBJ1-1, with 9 positions matching TRBD1. This CDR3 contains 14 residues. The germline V gene has CDR1 SEHNR and CDR2 FQNEAQ (reference sequence). V was clipped by 1 base and J by 3 bases; unmatched bases: 0. CDR3 bases: TGTGCCAGCAGCTTAGGACAGGGGGACACTGAAGCTTTCTTT. Protein: CASSLGQGDTEAFF.

V gene TRBV7-9 combines with J gene TRBJ1-4; 8 nucleotides line up with TRBD1. The trim removed 5 bases at V and 3 bases at J, leaving 5 bases unmatched. The CDR3 sequence is 15 residues long. The germline CDR1 and CDR2 sequences are SEHNR and FQNEAQ (reference sequence). As DNA, the CDR3 is TGTGCCAGCAGCCGCAGGGGGCTCGCTAATGAAAAACTGTTTTTT. Its translation is CASSRRGLANEKLFF.

The chain carries TRBV7-3 and TRBJ1-1; D remains ambiguous. CDR1 SGHTA and CDR2 FQGTGA come from the germline V gene. Trimming removed 5 bases from V and 6 bases from J, with 13 bases in between. This CDR3 region has 13 residues. The CDR3 DNA is TGTGCCAGCAGCCCGGGTCCCACCGCTGAAGCTTTCTTT. Protein sequence: CASSPGPTAEAFF.

This clone appeared once. V and J are TRBV28 and TRBJ1-1; D gene unclear. Looked up from germline, CDR1 is MDHEN and CDR2 is SYDVKM. This CDR3 region has 12 residues. With 3 bases removed from V and 7 bases from J, the gap between germline ends came to 9 bases. The CDR3 protein is CASSFPRDEAFF. For the CDR3, the DNA is TGTGCCAGCAGTTTCCCGAGGGATGAAGCTTTCTTT.

The rearrangement uses TRBV19 and TRBJ1-1, with a possible D match to TRBD1 (5 bases). This CDR3 is 15 amino acids long. V lost 4 bases and J lost 1, with 13 bases in between. The germline gives CDR1 LNHDA, CDR2 SQIVND (reference sequence). CDR3 region: CASSTGRQGNTEAFF. The CDR3 DNA follows: TGTGCCAGTAGTACTGGCCGGCAGGGGAACACTGAAGCTTTCTTT.

In nucleotides, the CDR3 is TGTGCCAGCAGCCAATTACTGCGAGGCGGGGAGCTGTTTTTT. This codes for CASSQLLRGGELFF. V gene TRBV3-1 (or the pseudogene TRBV3-2) combines with J gene TRBJ2-2, with D unclear. There are 14 residues in the CDR3. Germline CDR1 LGHDT, CDR2 YNNKEL (reference sequence). V shed 2 bases and J shed 7 bases, with 11 bases lying between them.

This clone appeared many times. V is TRBV2 and J is TRBJ1-2; 9 nucleotides line up with TRBD1. Germline-derived CDR1 and CDR2 are SNHLY and FYNNEI. Trimming at V came to 5 bases and at J to 0 bases, leaving 10 bases not matched to a gene. The CDR3 is 17 amino acids. As DNA, the CDR3 is TGTGCCAGCAGTCTAGACCCCGGACAGGGGACTAACTATGGCTACACCTTC. It codes for CASSLDPGQGTNYGYTF.

The chain employs TRBV20-1 and TRBJ2-3, with D perhaps matching TRBD2 (6 bases). This CDR3 contains 14 residues. V lost 3 bases, J lost 2 bases, and 12 bases lay in between. From germline, CDR1 is DFQATT and CDR2 SNEGSKA (reference sequence). CDR3 DNA sequence: TGCAGTGCTAGTATGGGAGGAGCCACAGATACGCAGTATTTT. The encoded protein is CSASMGGATDTQYF.

V and J are TRBV5-1 and TRBJ2-3; D gene unclear. Germline V lookup: CDR1 SGHRS, CDR2 YFSETQ. The CDR3 length is 14 residues. Trimming took 1 base from V and 4 from J, leaving 10 bases between them. CDR3 in amino acids: CASSLRVFADTQYF. The CDR3 DNA reads as TGCGCCAGCAGCTTGCGGGTATTTGCAGATACGCAGTATTTT.

This sequence joins TRBV7-8 and TRBJ2-7, with a weak D call TRBD1 (6 bases). Germline V gene data show CDR1 as SGHVS and CDR2 as FQNEAQ. V lost 1 base, J lost 6 bases, and 13 bases lay in between. The CDR3 has 14 residues. The CDR3 loop is CASSLVRGFVEQYF. The CDR3 DNA reads TGTGCCAGCAGCTTAGTCAGGGGATTTGTCGAGCAGTACTTC.

The chain links TRBV5-1 to TRBJ2-1, with TRBD2 identical over 12 bases. CDR3 length: 17 residues. CDR1 is SGHRS and CDR2 is YFSETQ in the germline V gene. V lost 4 bases, J lost 4 bases, and 9 bases stayed unmatched. CDR3: CASSVNTGTSGYNEQFF. The DNA for the CDR3 is TGCGCCAGCAGCGTGAATACCGGGACTAGCGGGTACAATGAGCAGTTCTTC.

The chain carries TRBV30 and TRBJ1-1, with D unclear. Per the germline V gene, CDR1 is GTSNPN and CDR2 is SVGIG (reference sequence). Trimming stripped 7 bases from V and 0 bases from J, with 9 bases between. The CDR3 contains 12 residues. The CDR3 nucleotides read TGTGCCTTAAGGCGGGTGAACACTGAAGCTTTCTTT. The encoded protein is CALRRVNTEAFF.

This clone has just one count. V and J are TRBV7-2 and TRBJ2-2, with 10 bases that match TRBD1. Germline CDR1 and CDR2: SGHTA and FQGNSA. There are 17 residues in the CDR3. The junction had 8 bases not matched to a gene; V was cut back by 3 bases and J by 4 bases. This CDR3 is CASSLTRQGAGTGELFF. In DNA form, the CDR3 reads TGTGCCAGCAGCTTGACCAGACAGGGGGCAGGCACCGGGGAGCTGTTTTTT.

The chain joins TRBV4-1 to TRBJ1-2, with D perhaps TRBD1 (5 bases). This CDR3 is 15 amino acids long. V gave up 4 bases and J gave up 3 bases, with 15 bases separating them. Germline lookup yields CDR1 MGHRA and CDR2 YSYEKL. In DNA form, the CDR3 reads TGCGCCAGCAGCCCTCCCCAGGGCAGGTACTATGGCTACACCTTC. Its translation is CASSPPQGRYYGYTF.

V gene TRBV24-1 combines with J gene TRBJ1-1, with D uncertain. The CDR3 is 13 amino acids. Germline values: CDR1 KGHDR, CDR2 SFDVKD. V dropped 0 bases and J dropped 10 bases, with 11 bases sitting between them. For the CDR3, the DNA is TGTGCCACCAGTGATTTGGAGGGTGCGGGAGCTTTCTTT. Translation gives CATSDLEGAGAFF.

This chain uses TRBV2 with TRBJ2-3; 12 bases line up with TRBD2. Per germline, CDR1 SNHLY and CDR2 FYNNEI. V shed 6 bases, J shed 3 bases, and the junction held 7 bases outside the gene matches. This CDR3 has 16 residues. The CDR3 region is CASRSSGRAATDTQYF. DNA of the CDR3: TGTGCCAGCAGATCTAGCGGGAGGGCCGCAACAGATACGCAGTATTTT.

This clone has only one observation. The genes are TRBV9 and TRBJ1-3; a possible D gene is TRBD1 (6 bases). The germline CDR1 and CDR2 sequences are SGDLS and YYNGEE. The CDR3 loop spans 14 amino acids. Deletions cut 5 bases from V and 2 bases from J, with 11 bases between. CDR3 DNA sequence: TGTGCCAGCAGTTATTGGGACACTGGAAACACCATATATTTT. It codes for CASSYWDTGNTIYF.

CDR3 loop: CASSPGSLRGETQYF. The CDR3 nucleotides read TGTGCCAGCAGTCCAGGGTCCCTCAGGGGGGAGACCCAGTACTTC. The chain links TRBV27 to TRBJ2-5; 7 bases are shared with TRBD1. The trim removed 5 bases at V and 5 bases at J, leaving 11 bases unmatched. This CDR3 is built from 15 residues. From germline, CDR1 is MNHEY and CDR2 SMNVEV (reference sequence).

V gene TRBV5-1 combines with J gene TRBJ2-1; TRBD1 matches 11 bases. CDR3 length equals 17 residues. V shed 5 bases, J shed 7 bases, and the junction held 14 bases outside the gene matches. Germline-derived CDR1 and CDR2 are SGHRS and YFSETQ. CDR3 amino acids: CASSSTVIGQGANEQFF. Here the CDR3 DNA reads TGCGCCAGCAGTTCGACCGTGATCGGACAGGGGGCAAATGAGCAGTTCTTC.

The chain employs TRBV7-6 and TRBJ2-1; 8 bases fit TRBD1. The CDR3 covers 16 residues. Per germline, CDR1 SGHVS and CDR2 FNYEAQ. J gave up 6 bases and V 5 bases, and 12 bases lay outside the gene matches. DNA of the CDR3: TGTGCCAGCAGCGAACGACAGGGGTGGGCCTCCAATGAGCAGTTCTTC. Translating gives CASSERQGWASNEQFF.

The chain couples TRBV5-1 to TRBJ2-7; possibly TRBD1 for D (6 bases). The CDR3 is 12 residues long. Germline V gene sequence: CDR1 SGHRS, CDR2 YFSETQ. The CDR3 spells CASAGGAYEQYF. CDR3 bases: TGCGCTTCCGCTGGGGGCGCCTACGAGCAGTACTTC.

As regards this clone: Its ends do not fully match the called genes, so a read error is possible. J is TRBJ1-1 and V is TRBV7-9; D unclear. Looked up from germline, CDR1 is SEHNR and CDR2 is FQNEAQ (reference sequence). The CDR3 has 15 residues. The CDR3 DNA sequence: TGTGCCAGCAGCACACACTATTTTCTGAACCCTGAAGCTTTCTTT. Translated: CASSTHYFLNPEAFF.

This clone is a singleton in its sample. The chain links TRBV19 to TRBJ2-2, with TRBD1 as a possible D gene (6 bases). The germline V and J ends were trimmed by 6 bases and 1 base, with 15 bases remaining between them. This CDR3 spans 16 amino acids. The V gene's germline CDR1 is LNHDA and CDR2 SQIVND (reference sequence). CDR3 sequence reads: CASSFLRGKNTGELFF. The DNA for the CDR3 is TGTGCCAGTAGCTTCCTCAGGGGAAAGAACACCGGGGAGCTGTTTTTT.

The chain recombines TRBV7-2 with TRBJ1-2; TRBD1 might be the D (5 bases). Trimming took off 3 bases at V and 4 bases at J, with 15 bases between the two ends. The CDR3 loop spans 15 amino acids. The V gene's germline CDR1 is SGHTA and CDR2 FQGNSA. CDR3: CASSFLRGDAYGYTF. The CDR3 DNA reads TGTGCCAGCAGCTTTCTTCGGGGGGACGCCTATGGCTACACCTTC. The complete variable domain, with remaining parts taken from reference TRBV7-2 and TRBJ1-2, reads GAGVSQSPSNKVTEKGKDVELRCDPISGHTALYWYRQSLGQGLEFLIYFQGNSAPDKSGLPSDRFSAERTGGSVSTLTIQRTQQEDSAVYLCASSFLRGDAYGYTFGSGTRLTVV.

The chain carries TRBV7-8 and TRBJ2-7, with TRBD2 matching 7 bases. Losses at the gene ends were 5 bases for V and 0 bases for J; bases not matched to a gene: 13. This CDR3 is 17 amino acids long. Germline CDR1 is SGHVS and CDR2 is FQNEAQ. CDR3 loop: CASSPGLLAASSYEQYF. CDR3 nucleotides: TGTGCCAGCAGCCCCGGCCTCCTAGCGGCGAGCTCCTACGAGCAGTACTTC.

This clone appeared a few times. V and J are TRBV18 and TRBJ2-5, with D perhaps matching TRBD1 (6 bases). Germline CDR1 reads KGHSH; CDR2 reads LQKENI. The CDR3 runs 14 residues. V gave up 0 bases and J gave up 3 bases, with 8 bases separating them. The CDR3 region has the DNA TGTGCCAGCTCACCACCCGGACAGAAAGAGACCCAGTACTTC. Its protein is CASSPPGQKETQYF.

The V call is TRBV19, the J call TRBJ2-1; 8 bases match TRBD2. In germline, CDR1 is LNHDA, CDR2 SQIVND (reference sequence). The CDR3 is 14 residues long. The junction had 8 bases not matched to a gene; V was cut back by 7 bases and J by 6 bases. DNA for the CDR3: TGTGCCAGTACCGGGGGCGGGGGGTTCAATGAGCAGTTCTTC. This codes for CASTGGGGFNEQFF.

In this sample, this clone turned up a few times. The V call is TRBV6-2 or TRBV6-3, the J call TRBJ2-7, with 7 bases lining up with TRBD2. CDR3 size: 14 residues. CDR1 and CDR2 (germline): MNHEY, SVGEGT. The V segment lost 1 base and the J segment 3 bases; nucleotides outside the gene matches: 3. The CDR3 DNA sequence: TGTGCCAGCAGTTACTGGGGGACTAACTACGAGCAGTACTTC. This codes for CASSYWGTNYEQYF.